Each of the 23 T cell receptor beta chains below was sequenced from the same sample in a study of T cell clonality in common variable immunodeficiency (dated by TCRdb to about 2015). The library was made by the immunoSEQ multiplex PCR assay. Here the immuneACCESS table is served through TCRdb, limited to in-frame sequences with V and J called. Missing clones are a known gap in these copies; in checked studies unresolved V genes cover under half, and the rest lacks a known reason. With approximately 45,000 clones recorded, this sample contains no clone counted only once. In total, the top ten clones hold about 2.2% of the sample. Sequenced input: peripheral blood mononuclear cells. These receptor sequences come from a person aged 18 to 75 in good health.

This clone has at least ten counts. The missing CDR3 end, 3 residues past where the read stops, is filled in from the germline J gene. The gene calls are TRBV5-1 and TRBJ2-2, with D unresolved. V gave up 0 bases and J gave up 5 bases, with 11 bases separating them. CDR1 is SGHRS, CDR2 YFSETQ, per germline. CDR3 length: 15 residues. The CDR3 is CASSLVQVRTGELFF. Partial CDR3 DNA: TGCGCCAGCAGCTTGGTCCAGGTACGGACCGGGGAG.

This clone has just a few counts. The sequenced fragment ends 3 residues before the CDR3 boundary, so the rest is inferred from the germline J gene. V is TRBV6-4 and J is TRBJ2-2, with D perhaps TRBD1 (6 bases). Trimming left V 4 bases short and J 5 bases short, with 11 bases between. The germline V gene has CDR1 MRHNA and CDR2 SNTAGT. This CDR3 contains 14 residues. The CDR3 bases that were read are TGTGCCAGCAGTGTGGAGCAGGGGACCGGGGAG. It codes for CASSVEQGTGE. The entire CDR3 reads CASSVEQGTGELFF.

CDR3 protein: CASSFLAQPQETQYF. CDR3 bases read: TGCGCCAGCAGCTTCCTAGCGCAACCACAAGAGACC. The V gene is TRBV5-1, the J gene TRBJ2-5, with D possibly matching TRBD2 (6 bases). The read stops 3 residues short of the end of the CDR3; the missing end is completed from the germline J gene. Per the germline V gene, CDR1 is SGHRS and CDR2 is YFSETQ. This CDR3 spans 15 amino acids. V was cut by 2 bases and J by 2 bases, with 13 bases left in between. Combining the CDR3 with reference TRBV5-1 and TRBJ2-5 gives the whole variable domain KAGVTQTPRYLIKTRGQQVTLSCSPISGHRSVSWYQQTPGQGLQFLFEYFSETQRNKGNFPGRFSGRQFSNSRSEMNVSTLELGDSALYLCASSFLAQPQETQYFGPGTRLLVL.

At least ten counts were recorded for this clone. The sequence runs out 3 residues before the end of the CDR3; the remainder is reconstructed from the germline J gene. The chain employs TRBV2 and TRBJ2-1, with D perhaps matching TRBD1 (5 bases). Trimming shortened V by 7 bases and J by 4 bases, and 26 bases separated the two germline ends. CDR1 SNHLY and CDR2 FYNNEI come from the germline V gene. This CDR3 spans 18 amino acids. CDR3 bases read: TGTGCCAGCACGAAAAGGGGCCCCGAAGCTACTATTTACAATGAG. It specifies CASTKRGPEATIYNE. The entire CDR3 reads CASTKRGPEATIYNEQFF.

This clone was detected many times. The read ends 3 residues before the CDR3 terminus; that terminus is restored from the germline J gene. The genes are TRBV7-9 and TRBJ2-7, with 9 positions matching TRBD1. V dropped 5 bases and J dropped 1; count of bases not matched to a gene: 3. CDR3 size: 14 residues. Germline-derived CDR1 and CDR2 are SEHNR and FQNEAQ (reference sequence). The CDR3 loop is CASSPTGGSYEQYF. The DNA read from the CDR3 is TGTGCCAGCAGCCCGACAGGGGGGTCCTACGAG.

This clone was counted many times. The sequence runs out 3 residues before the end of the CDR3; the remainder is reconstructed from the germline J gene. This chain joins TRBV9 and TRBJ1-1; TRBD1 matches at 11 bases. Germline CDR1 and CDR2: SGDLS and YYNGEE. CDR3 length: 15 amino acids. J lost 5 bases, V lost 3 bases, and 6 bases had no gene match. The CDR3: CASSAEDRGRTEAFF. The DNA read from the CDR3 is TGTGCCAGCAGCGCCGAGGACAGGGGGCGAACTGAA.

The sample holds many counts of this clone. The read ends 3 residues early relative to the CDR3; the germline J gene fills the gap. Other DNA variants within this sample encode the same CDR3. The chain carries TRBV13 and TRBJ1-2; weak D call: TRBD1 (5 bases). V was pared by 5 bases and J by 3 bases, with 13 bases between. Germline CDR1 and CDR2: PRHDT and FYEKMQ (reference sequence). The CDR3 runs to 14 residues. CDR3 DNA, as far as it was read: TGTGCCAGCAGCCCCGCCCGACAGTACTATGGC. Residues: CASSPARQYYG. The entire CDR3 reads CASSPARQYYGYTF.

This clone was recorded at least ten times. The read falls 3 residues short of the CDR3 end, and the missing part is taken from the germline J gene. The rearrangement uses TRBV20-1 and TRBJ2-3, with 8 bases fitting TRBD2. V gave up 4 bases and J gave up 1 base; unmatched junction bases: 4. Germline CDR1 is DFQATT and CDR2 is SNEGSKA (reference sequence). This CDR3 has 14 amino acids. CDR3 sequence reads: CSATPSGRTDTQYF. CDR3 DNA, as far as it was read: TGCAGTGCTACCCCTAGCGGGCGCACAGATACG.

This clone was picked up many times. The CDR3 is CASSLEGLATDTQYF. The sequenced part of the CDR3 DNA is TGTGCCAGCAGCTTAGAGGGACTAGCAACAGATACG. The chain recombines TRBV7-9 with TRBJ2-3; 9 bases fit TRBD2. The sequenced fragment ends 3 residues before the CDR3 boundary, so the rest is inferred from the germline J gene. V trimming: 1 base; J trimming: 3 bases; junction bases outside the gene matches: 2. The CDR3 has 15 amino acids. Germline CDR1 reads SEHNR; CDR2 reads FQNEAQ (reference sequence).

This clone was recorded a few times. The CDR3 end is not reached by the read, which stops 3 residues before it; the germline J gene fills it in. The gene calls are TRBV7-9 and TRBJ1-2; D not certain. The CDR3 is made up of 15 amino acids. Germline-derived CDR1 and CDR2 are SEHNR and FQNEAQ (reference sequence). Incomplete CDR3 DNA: TGTGCCAGCAAACCCGGCGGCGGGAGTCTAGATACC. Translating gives CASKPGGGSLDT. The whole CDR3 is CASKPGGGSLDTYTF.

This clone was picked up many times. The read terminates 3 residues before the CDR3 end, so the remaining end is supplied by the germline J gene. The chain links TRBV7-2 to TRBJ2-5; 8 bases are shared with TRBD2. CDR1 SGHTA and CDR2 FQGNSA come from the germline V gene. V was clipped by 6 bases and J by 5 bases; unmatched bases: 5. There are 13 residues in the CDR3. The DNA read from the CDR3 is TGTGCCAGCAGGACCGGGGGGGCTGAGACC. Amino acids: CASRTGGAET. The whole CDR3 reads CASRTGGAETQYF.

This clone has ten or more counts. The read gets to within 3 residues of the CDR3 end, and the germline J gene fills in the rest. V usage is TRBV20-1 and J usage is TRBJ2-3; 11 nucleotides align to TRBD2. The germline V gene has CDR1 DFQATT and CDR2 SNEGSKA (reference sequence). The junction had 13 bases not matched to a gene; V was cut back by 6 bases and J by 2 bases. The CDR3 is 17 residues long. The sequenced part of the CDR3 DNA is TGCAGTGCATTGGGGATAACTAGCGGGGGTCCCACAGATACG. As protein: CSALGITSGGPTDT. The whole CDR3 protein reads CSALGITSGGPTDTQYF.

The table lists this clone with many counts. The read gets to within 3 residues of the CDR3 end, and the germline J gene fills in the rest. The chain has TRBV2 and TRBJ2-3; the match to TRBD1 covers 7 bases. The CDR3 contains 14 residues. Losses at the gene ends were 6 bases for V and 3 bases for J; bases not matched to a gene: 6. Germline V gene lookup returns CDR1 SNHLY and CDR2 FYNNEI. The CDR3 DNA, read in part, is TGTGCCAGCAGCAGACAGGGTGGTACAGATACG. Its protein product is CASSRQGGTDT. The full CDR3 protein is CASSRQGGTDTQYF.

This clone was recorded at least ten times. The read terminates 3 residues ahead of where the CDR3 ends, so the germline J gene completes it. The V call is TRBV19, the J call TRBJ1-2, with 11 bases identical to TRBD1. The CDR3 is 14 amino acids. Germline trimming cut 6 bases from V and 7 bases from J; bases unmatched to any gene: 7. CDR1 is LNHDA and CDR2 is SQIVND in the germline V gene (reference sequence). The CDR3 spells CASRGQGGTRGYTF. The covered CDR3 bases are TGTGCCAGTAGGGGACAGGGGGGCACGCGTGGC. Looking up the rest from reference TRBV19 and TRBJ1-2 gives the full variable domain: DGGITQSPKYLFRKEGQNVTLSCEQNLNHDAMYWYRQDPGQGLRLIYYSQIVNDFQKGDIAEGYSVSREKKESFPLTVTSAQKNPTAFYLCASRGQGGTRGYTFGSGTRLTVV.

At least ten counts were recorded for this clone. The DNA read from the CDR3 is TGTGCCAGTAGTACCCAGGGGTATGGC. It specifies CASSTQGYG. The entire CDR3 sequence reads CASSTQGYGYTF. This sequence joins TRBV19 and TRBJ1-2; TRBD1 might be the D (6 bases). With the read ending 3 residues before the CDR3 end, the germline J gene is used to fill in that end. CDR3 length equals 12 residues. Germline V gives CDR1 LNHDA, CDR2 SQIVND (reference sequence). The V gene lost 4 bases and the J gene lost 5 bases, with 8 bases spanning the gap.

This clone was detected ten times or more. The CDR3 end lies 3 residues beyond the end of the read and is filled in from the germline J gene. The V gene is TRBV5-4, the J gene TRBJ2-5; TRBD1 matches at 8 bases. V lost 4 bases and J lost 0; bases outside the gene matches: 2. CDR1 and CDR2 (germline): SGHNT, YYREEE (reference sequence). This CDR3 has 14 amino acids. This CDR3 reads CASSVDRDQETQYF. CDR3 bases read: TGTGCCAGCAGCGTGGACAGGGACCAAGAGACC.

This clone was seen many times. Sequencing ends 3 residues short of the CDR3 end; the germline J gene provides the rest. V and J are TRBV6-2 or TRBV6-3 and TRBJ2-7; 11 positions agree with TRBD1. This CDR3 contains 17 residues. The germline V gene has CDR1 MNHEY and CDR2 SVGEGT. Losses at the gene ends were 2 bases for V and 6 bases for J; bases not matched to a gene: 12. CDR3 region: CASSYASPGTGGCEQYF. The DNA read from the CDR3 is TGTGCCAGCAGTTACGCCTCCCCCGGGACAGGGGGTTGCGAG.

Comments on this clone: Read data end 3 residues before the CDR3 end; the end is taken from the germline J gene. The chain couples TRBV18 to TRBJ2-3; D possibly corresponds to TRBD2 (6 bases). The CDR3 totals 15 residues. In germline, CDR1 is KGHSH, CDR2 LQKENI. Trimming stripped 3 bases from V and 1 base from J, with 11 bases between. The CDR3 DNA, read in part, is TGTGCCAGCTCACCGGTGGGGGGTCGCACAGATACG. Its translation is CASSPVGGRTDT. The whole CDR3 protein reads CASSPVGGRTDTQYF.

This clone was detected ten times or more. With the read ending 3 residues before the CDR3 end, the germline J gene is used to fill in that end. The V gene is TRBV19, the J gene TRBJ2-1; D may be TRBD1 (6 bases). This CDR3 spans 14 amino acids. Per the germline V gene, CDR1 is LNHDA and CDR2 is SQIVND (reference sequence). Between the trimmed V and J ends, which lost 0 bases and 8 bases, there was a span of 11 bases. The CDR3 loop is CASSIDRTADEQFF. Incomplete CDR3 DNA: TGTGCCAGTAGTATAGATCGGACAGCCGATGAG.

This clone showed up many times. The read comes to an end 3 residues before the CDR3 does, leaving the germline J gene to fill in the end. The gene calls are TRBV2 and TRBJ1-1; D is possibly TRBD1 (5 bases). Germline V gene sequence: CDR1 SNHLY, CDR2 FYNNEI. The germline V and J ends were trimmed by 6 bases and 4 bases, with 9 bases remaining between them. This CDR3 contains 12 residues. Incomplete CDR3 DNA: TGTGCCAGCAGCGTTGACAGCACTGAA. It is translated as CASSVDSTE. The complete CDR3 protein is CASSVDSTEAFF.

This clone was seen at least ten times. The DNA ends 3 residues before the CDR3 does, and the rest of the CDR3 is filled in from the germline J gene. The V gene is TRBV19, the J gene TRBJ1-1, with 7 bases identical to TRBD1. This CDR3 contains 12 residues. V lost 5 bases to trimming and J lost 7 bases; unmatched junction nucleotides: 4. CDR1 and CDR2 from the germline V gene are LNHDA and SQIVND (reference sequence). CDR3 protein: CASSVPGGEAFF. Incomplete CDR3 DNA: TGTGCCAGTAGTGTCCCAGGGGGTGAA.

To note about this clone: The read ends 3 residues early relative to the CDR3; the germline J gene fills the gap. The chain recombines TRBV7-2 with TRBJ1-2; weak D call: TRBD1 (6 bases). Germline CDR1 reads SGHTA; CDR2 reads FQGNSA. This CDR3 region has 15 residues. CDR3: CASSPPGGRSYDYTF. CDR3 bases read: TGTGCCAGCAGCCCCCCCGGGGGGCGGTCATACGAC.

This clone was seen ten or more times. The CDR3 is cut off 3 residues early in the read; its end comes from the germline J gene. Other nucleotide sequences in the sample specify the same CDR3. This chain joins TRBV20-1 and TRBJ1-1, with D perhaps matching TRBD1 (5 bases). Germline V gives CDR1 DFQATT, CDR2 SNEGSKA (reference sequence). The V and J ends lost 4 bases and 6 bases respectively, with 12 bases between them. The CDR3 sequence is 12 residues long. The covered CDR3 bases are TGCAGTGCTACCAGGGCTTCTGCTGAA. Translated, it gives CSATRASAE. From start to end, the CDR3 is CSATRASAEAFF.